This TCR beta chain was observed in a study of graft-versus-host responses after intestinal transplantation. Looking at the study overall: Every recipient had anti-thymocyte globulin induction and 3 to 4 years of tacrolimus plus steroids. Study-wide results and limits: GvH clones turned up in recipient marrow; some had shown up first in ileum or blood.

Trimming at V came to 2 bases and at J to 5 bases, leaving 2 bases not matched to a gene. Germline loops: CDR1 SGHNT, CDR2 YYREEE (reference sequence). This CDR3 is built from 14 residues. Using immunoSEQ multiplex PCR, the repertoire was profiled, and TCRdb retains in-frame clones only, with some absent. The table records 12,000 to 15,000 clones, around 29% of them present only once. The sequences come from alloreactive CD4+ T cells from a mixed lymphocyte reaction culture, collected before intestinal transplant. Regarding subset: CFSE-low proliferating T cells sorted from roughly six-day pre-transplant mixed lymphocyte reaction (GvH or HvG direction). The chain is built from TRBV5-4 and TRBJ2-3, with 10 nucleotides matching TRBD1. The receptor comes from a human patient who received an intestinal transplant. The CDR3 reads CASSLDRGRDTQYF. CDR3 DNA: TGTGCCAGCAGCTTAGACAGGGGGCGAGATACGCAGTATTTT. The full variable domain, completed using reference TRBV5-4 and TRBJ2-3, is ETGVTQSPTHLIKTRGQQVTLRCSSQSGHNTVSWYQQALGQGPQFIFQYYREEENGRGNFPPRFSGLQFPNYSSELNVNALELDDSALYLCASSLDRGRDTQYFGPGTRLTVL.